This T cell receptor beta chain was captured by sequencing in a study of technical replicates of blood from a handful of donors. CDR3 length: 15 residues. Germline trimming cut 6 bases from V and 4 bases from J; bases unmatched to any gene: 5. Germline values: CDR1 MNHEY, CDR2 SVGAGI. Data came from immunoSEQ multiplex PCR; TCRdb stores just in-frame clones and leaves some out. The data show approximately 70,000 clones, 92% seen once. The chain recombines TRBV6-5 with TRBJ2-1; 11 bases are shared with TRBD2. Material for sequencing was T cells isolated from PBMCs. The TCR originated in a human donor in good health. The CDR3 bases are TGTGCCAGCAGGATGGGGACTAGCGGATACAATGAGCAGTTCTTC. This gives the protein CASRMGTSGYNEQFF.